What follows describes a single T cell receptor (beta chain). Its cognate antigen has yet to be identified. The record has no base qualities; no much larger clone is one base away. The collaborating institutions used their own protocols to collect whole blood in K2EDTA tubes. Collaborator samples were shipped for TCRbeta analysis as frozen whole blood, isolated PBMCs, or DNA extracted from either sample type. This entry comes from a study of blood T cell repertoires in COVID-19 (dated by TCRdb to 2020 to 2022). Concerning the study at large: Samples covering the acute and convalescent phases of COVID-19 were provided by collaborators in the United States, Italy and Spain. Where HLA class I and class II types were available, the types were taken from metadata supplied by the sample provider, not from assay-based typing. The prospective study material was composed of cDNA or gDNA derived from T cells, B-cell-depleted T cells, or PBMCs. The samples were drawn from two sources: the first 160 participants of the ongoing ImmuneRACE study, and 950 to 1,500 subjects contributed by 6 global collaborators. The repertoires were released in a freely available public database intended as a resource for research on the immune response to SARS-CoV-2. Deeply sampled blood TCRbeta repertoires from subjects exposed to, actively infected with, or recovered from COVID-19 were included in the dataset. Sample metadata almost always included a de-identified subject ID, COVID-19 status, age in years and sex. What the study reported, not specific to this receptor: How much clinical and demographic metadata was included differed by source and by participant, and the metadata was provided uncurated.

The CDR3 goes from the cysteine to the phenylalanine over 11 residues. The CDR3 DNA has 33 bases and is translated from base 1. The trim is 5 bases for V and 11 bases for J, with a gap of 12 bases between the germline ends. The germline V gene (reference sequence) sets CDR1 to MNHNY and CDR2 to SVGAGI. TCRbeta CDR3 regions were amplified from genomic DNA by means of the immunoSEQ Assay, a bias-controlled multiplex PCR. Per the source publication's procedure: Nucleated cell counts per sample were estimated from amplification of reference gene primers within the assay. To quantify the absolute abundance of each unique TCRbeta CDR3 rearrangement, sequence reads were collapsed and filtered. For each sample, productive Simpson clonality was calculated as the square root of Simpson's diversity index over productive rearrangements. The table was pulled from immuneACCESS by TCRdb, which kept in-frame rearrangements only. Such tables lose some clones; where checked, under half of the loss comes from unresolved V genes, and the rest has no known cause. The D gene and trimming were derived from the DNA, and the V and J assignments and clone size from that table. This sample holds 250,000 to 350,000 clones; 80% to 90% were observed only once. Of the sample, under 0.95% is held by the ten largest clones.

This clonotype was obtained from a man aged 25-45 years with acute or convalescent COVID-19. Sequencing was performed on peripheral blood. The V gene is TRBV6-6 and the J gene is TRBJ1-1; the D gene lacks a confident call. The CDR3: CASSERFGAFF. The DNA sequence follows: TGTGCCAGCAGTGAACGGTTCGGGGCTTTCTTT.